Below, 7 T cell receptor beta chains from the same sample are listed, as sequenced in a study of T cell repertoires in cytomegalovirus infection (dated by TCRdb to between 2018 and 2021). These receptors lack a known antigen. Sequencing used an Illumina HiSeq 1500. TCRdb itself trimmed the public reads at Q25 with fastp, ran MiXCR and retained productive beta chains. CDR3 protein duplicates are merged, each entry listing the most common genes and DNA. The sample table holds roughly 350,000 distinct CDR3 sequences, of which about 32% were seen once. Of the sample, approximately 12% is held by the ten largest clones. This sample's treatment or condition label indicates: in vitro stimulation with specific CMV peptide epitopes to enrich CMV-specific T cells. This material consisted of cultured PBMCs, taken from culture after CMV antigen stimulation. The receptor set was obtained from a human donor in good health (CMV status not recorded). Some clones in this sample may be carry-over from other donors' samples.

Many counts were recorded for this clonotype. The chain has TRBV7-2 and TRBJ1-5; TRBD1 matches at 7 bases. Looked up from germline, CDR1 is SGHTA and CDR2 is FQGNSA. The length of the CDR3 is 16 residues. With V trimmed by 5 bases and J by 1 base, 8 bases remained unmatched. The CDR3 DNA follows: TGTGCCAGCAGCCAAACAGGGGCGAGAAGCAATCAGCCCCAGCATTTT. It codes for CASSQTGARSNQPQHF.

The chain carries TRBV28 and TRBJ2-2; 9 nucleotides align to TRBD2. With V trimmed by 5 bases and J by 0 bases, 4 bases remained unmatched. Germline loops: CDR1 MDHEN, CDR2 SYDVKM. This CDR3 is 16 amino acids long. This chain's CDR3 is CASSPGLASNTGELFF. The CDR3 DNA reads as TGTGCCAGCAGTCCTGGACTAGCGTCGAACACCGGGGAGCTGTTTTTT.

The chain has TRBV13 and TRBJ2-5, with 11 nucleotides matching TRBD1. V lost 4 bases to trimming and J lost 3 bases; unmatched junction nucleotides: 7. The CDR3 covers 16 residues. Germline V gene data show CDR1 as PRHDT and CDR2 as FYEKMQ (reference sequence). The CDR3 loop reads CASSSRTGGLKETQYF. CDR3 DNA: TGTGCCAGCAGCTCGCGGACAGGGGGCTTGAAAGAGACCCAGTACTTC.

This chain connects TRBV6-5 to TRBJ2-5; unclear D gene. This CDR3 is 16 amino acids long. Trimming cost V 0 bases and J 1 base, with 12 bases left between them. The germline CDR1 and CDR2 sequences are MNHEY and SVGAGI. As DNA, the CDR3 is TGTGCCAGCAGTTACTCGAGCCGCCCCCGCCAAGAGACCCAGTACTTC. Encoded protein: CASSYSSRPRQETQYF.

The J gene is TRBJ1-6, the V gene TRBV11-3; D perhaps matches TRBD1 (5 bases). Between the trimmed V and J ends, which lost 5 bases and 0 bases, there was a span of 8 bases. The CDR3 spans 15 residues. CDR1 SGHNT and CDR2 YENEEA come from the germline V gene. This CDR3 is CASSGDRSYNSPLHF. In nucleotides, the CDR3 is TGTGCCAGCAGCGGGGACCGCTCCTATAATTCACCCCTCCACTTT.

The chain joins TRBV28 to TRBJ2-2; a possible D gene is TRBD1 (5 bases). Between the trimmed V and J ends, which lost 8 bases and 1 base, there was a span of 8 bases. CDR1 is MDHEN, CDR2 SYDVKM, per germline. CDR3 size: 13 residues. Here the CDR3 reads CASDDRNTGELFF. Written as DNA, the CDR3 is TGTGCCAGCGATGACAGGAACACCGGGGAGCTGTTTTTT.

V and J are TRBV6-6 and TRBJ2-4; D is unresolved. CDR1 and CDR2 from the germline V gene are MNHNY and SVGAGI (reference sequence). The CDR3 totals 15 residues. Trimming stripped 5 bases from V and 6 bases from J, with 17 bases between. The CDR3 region has the DNA TGTGCCAGCAGTACCCGGGCGGCCTGGGGAAACATTCAGTACTTC. This gives the protein CASSTRAAWGNIQYF.